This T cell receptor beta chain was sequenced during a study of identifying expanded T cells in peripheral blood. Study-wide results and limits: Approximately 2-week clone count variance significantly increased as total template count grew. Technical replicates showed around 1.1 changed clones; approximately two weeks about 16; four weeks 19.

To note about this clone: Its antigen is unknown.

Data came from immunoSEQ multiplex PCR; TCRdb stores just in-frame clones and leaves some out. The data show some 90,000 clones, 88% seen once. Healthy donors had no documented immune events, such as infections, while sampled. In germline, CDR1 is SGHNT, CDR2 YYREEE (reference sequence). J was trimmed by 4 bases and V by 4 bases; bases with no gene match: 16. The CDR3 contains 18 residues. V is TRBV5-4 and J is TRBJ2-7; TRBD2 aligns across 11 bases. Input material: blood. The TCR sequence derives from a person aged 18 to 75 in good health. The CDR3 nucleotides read TGTGCCAGCAGCCGGACTCCTCCTAGCGGGGGGCCCCCTTACGAGCAGTACTTC. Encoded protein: CASSRTPPSGGPPYEQYF.